This T cell receptor (beta chain) was documented in a study of blood T cell repertoires in COVID-19. The germline V and J ends were trimmed by 7 bases and 5 bases, with 17 bases remaining between them. CDR1 is GTSNPN and CDR2 is SVGIG in the germline V gene (reference sequence). CDR3 length equals 13 residues. Measured with immunoSEQ multiplex PCR; TCRdb has only the in-frame clones, and not every one. The sample holds 60,000 to 85,000 clones, approximately 78% seen once. The TCR was taken from a human donor in a cohort sampled during active COVID-19. The sequenced material came from peripheral blood. The V gene is TRBV30, the J gene TRBJ1-1, with a possible D match to TRBD1 (6 bases). This CDR3 is CASIDRPRTEAFF. CDR3 bases: TGTGCCTCCATAGACAGGCCTAGGACTGAAGCTTTCTTT.